This entry lists 20 T cell receptor beta chains sequenced from one sample in a study of T cells after yellow fever vaccination. TCRdb used MiXCR to reprocess the 5' RACE reads, holding one entry per CDR3 protein. The sample shows tens of thousands of distinct CDR3 sequences, 6% to 8.5% of them seen only once. This material consisted of CD8+ T cells not binding an NS4B(214-222) dextramer, sorted from PBMCs, taken 35 to 50 days after the first yellow fever vaccination. These receptors all come from a man between 18 and 29 years old who received the YFV17D yellow fever vaccine.

Only a few counts were recorded for this clonotype. The rearrangement links TRBV12-5 to TRBJ1-2, with TRBD1 matching over 10 bases. CDR1 is LGHNT, CDR2 FRNRAP, per germline. The CDR3 is made up of 19 amino acids. The V segment lost 3 bases and the J segment 2 bases; nucleotides outside the gene matches: 15. As DNA, the CDR3 is TGTGCTAGTGGTTTCGTGATCCGCTCCAGGACAGGGGGAAACTATGGCTACACCTTC. Translating gives CASGFVIRSRTGGNYGYTF.

The chain links TRBV9 to TRBJ1-1; weak D call: TRBD1 (6 bases). Germline lookup yields CDR1 SGDLS and CDR2 YYNGEE. V was shortened by 0 bases and J by 7 bases, with 13 bases between the two germline ends. The CDR3 is made up of 14 amino acids. For the CDR3, the DNA is TGTGCCAGCAGCGTAGAACAGGGCGTTGGTGAAGCTTTCTTT. This gives the protein CASSVEQGVGEAFF.

V is TRBV9 and J is TRBJ2-3; D gene uncertain. Germline assignment: CDR1 SGDLS and CDR2 YYNGEE. Between the trimmed V and J ends, which lost 0 bases and 4 bases, there was a span of 21 bases. The CDR3 spans 18 residues. This CDR3 reads CASSVAPRRQDGADTQYF. In DNA, the CDR3 is TGTGCCAGCAGCGTAGCTCCCCGGCGGCAAGATGGGGCAGATACGCAGTATTTT.

This clonotype was detected a few times. V and J are TRBV27 and TRBJ2-7, with D perhaps TRBD1 (5 bases). This CDR3 comprises 15 residues. V lost 2 bases, J lost 2 bases, and 13 bases lay in between. Germline-derived CDR1 and CDR2 are MNHEY and SMNVEV (reference sequence). This CDR3 is CASSLIGGRAYEQYF. The CDR3 nucleotides read TGTGCCAGCAGTTTAATCGGCGGCAGGGCCTACGAGCAGTACTTC.

The chain uses TRBV29-1 and TRBJ2-5, with D maybe TRBD2 (5 bases). V dropped 4 bases and J dropped 5 bases, with 17 bases sitting between them. The CDR3 spans 14 residues. The germline gives CDR1 SQVTM, CDR2 ANQGSEA. This CDR3 is CSVVERIRGETQYF. The CDR3 DNA reads as TGCAGCGTTGTCGAGAGGATTAGAGGGGAGACCCAGTACTTC.

V usage is TRBV5-6 and J usage is TRBJ1-1; 8 nucleotides line up with TRBD1. Germline V gives CDR1 SGHDT, CDR2 YYEEEE. V was pared by 0 bases and J by 10 bases, with 5 bases of the junction left unmatched. The CDR3 totals 13 residues. The CDR3 region is CASSLVAGGRAFF. DNA of the CDR3: TGTGCCAGCAGCTTGGTAGCAGGGGGCCGAGCTTTCTTT.

This clonotype was recorded at least ten times. The rearrangement joins TRBV7-9 to TRBJ2-3; D is ambiguous. From germline, CDR1 is SEHNR and CDR2 FQNEAQ (reference sequence). Trimming removed 5 bases from V and 4 bases from J, with 16 bases in between. The CDR3 totals 15 residues. The CDR3 DNA reads as TGTGCCAGCAGCGCGGATTATATAGCCCCAGATACGCAGTATTTT. Translated, it gives CASSADYIAPDTQYF.

Many counts were recorded for this clonotype. J is TRBJ1-6 and V is TRBV6-2 or TRBV6-3; D is unresolved. This CDR3 contains 14 residues. The germline CDR1 and CDR2 sequences are MNHEY and SVGEGT. The V gene lost 7 bases and the J gene lost 8 bases, with 15 bases spanning the gap. CDR3 in amino acids: CASTTLGWDSPLHF. In nucleotides, the CDR3 is TGTGCCAGCACCACGTTGGGGTGGGATTCACCCCTCCACTTT.

Ten or more counts support this clonotype. CDR3 nucleotide sequence: TGTGCCAGTAGCACACAGGGAACCACACCAGATACGCAGTATTTT. Protein product: CASSTQGTTPDTQYF. V is TRBV19 and J is TRBJ2-3, with D possibly matching TRBD1 (6 bases). Germline V gene sequence: CDR1 LNHDA, CDR2 SQIVND (reference sequence). V shed 6 bases and J shed 4 bases, with 17 bases lying between them. The CDR3 consists of 15 residues.

The sample holds a few counts of this clonotype. The DNA of the CDR3 is TGTGCCAGCAGCCAAAGCTCGGACAGCTTGATTGGCTACACCTTC. Translating it yields CASSQSSDSLIGYTF. This rearrangement joins TRBV28 to TRBJ1-2; possible D gene TRBD1, 6 bases. The V end lost 6 bases, the J end lost 7 bases, and 21 bases lay between the germline ends. In germline, CDR1 is MDHEN, CDR2 SYDVKM. The CDR3 is 15 amino acids.

Only a few counts were recorded for this clonotype. This rearrangement joins TRBV27 to TRBJ2-1; D is possibly TRBD1 (5 bases). CDR1 is MNHEY and CDR2 is SMNVEV in the germline V gene (reference sequence). This CDR3 is built from 14 residues. Trimming removed 2 bases at V and 2 bases at J, with 7 bases between. The CDR3 nucleotides read TGTGCCAGCAGTTTAGCAGGGACCTACAATGAGCAGTTCTTC. Encoded protein: CASSLAGTYNEQFF.

This clonotype came up many times. The V gene is TRBV20-1, the J gene TRBJ2-7, with D perhaps TRBD1 (6 bases). The CDR3 length is 13 residues. The germline V gene encodes CDR1 DFQATT and CDR2 SNEGSKA (reference sequence). V gave up 1 base and J gave up 0 bases, with 7 bases separating them. The CDR3 region has the DNA TGCAGTGCTAGAGGACAGGACTCCTACGAGCAGTACGTC. Translation gives CSARGQDSYEQYV.

This clonotype has ten or more counts. The chain combines TRBV7-8 with TRBJ1-2; unclear D gene. V lost 5 bases to trimming and J lost 4 bases, with 17 bases between them. CDR3 length: 15 residues. Germline assignment: CDR1 SGHVS and CDR2 FQNEAQ. CDR3 in DNA: TGTGCCAGCAGCCTCCGGGCCAGCCCCGTCTATGGCTACACCTTC. The encoded protein is CASSLRASPVYGYTF.

This clonotype has a handful of counts. The rearrangement links TRBV19 to TRBJ2-7, with no clear D. This CDR3 region has 14 residues. Trimming removed 7 bases at V and 1 base at J, with 14 bases between. In germline, CDR1 is LNHDA, CDR2 SQIVND (reference sequence). CDR3 sequence: CASKIGANSYEQYF. DNA for the CDR3: TGTGCCAGTAAAATTGGTGCAAATTCCTACGAGCAGTACTTC.

At least ten counts were recorded for this clonotype. V gene TRBV18 combines with J gene TRBJ2-1; TRBD2 matches 9 bases. The V segment lost 2 bases and the J segment 8 bases; nucleotides outside the gene matches: 7. CDR3 length: 15 residues. The germline CDR1 and CDR2 sequences are KGHSH and LQKENI. Here the CDR3 DNA reads TGTGCCAGCTCACCATCGGCGGGGGGGGCCCATGAGCAGTTCTTC. Translated: CASSPSAGGAHEQFF.

This clonotype has more than one count but fewer than ten. The V gene is TRBV7-2, the J gene TRBJ2-3; the D gene could be TRBD1 or TRBD2 (5 bases each). CDR1 SGHTA and CDR2 FQGNSA come from the germline V gene. The V end was cut by 5 bases, the J end by 3 bases, with 15 bases between. CDR3 length: 15 amino acids. DNA of the CDR3: TGTGCCAGCAGCCAGTTCTACTGGGGGACAGATACGCAGTATTTT. Residues: CASSQFYWGTDTQYF.

This clonotype was observed at least ten times. The V gene is TRBV9, the J gene TRBJ2-3; 10 positions match TRBD2. The ends lost 0 bases at V and 4 bases at J; junction bases unmatched: 8. In germline, CDR1 is SGDLS, CDR2 YYNGEE. This CDR3 has 17 amino acids. The CDR3 reads CASSVGSLAGEPDTQYF. CDR3 nucleotides: TGTGCCAGCAGCGTAGGGTCCCTAGCGGGGGAACCAGATACGCAGTATTTT.

This clonotype showed up many times. The chain uses TRBV4-3 and TRBJ2-3, with D possibly being TRBD2 (5 bases). The CDR3 is 15 residues long. The V and J ends lost 2 bases and 1 base respectively, with 10 bases between them. Per germline, CDR1 LGHNA and CDR2 YSLEER. This chain's CDR3 is CASSQFSDRTDTQYF. As DNA, the CDR3 is TGCGCCAGCAGCCAATTTAGCGACCGCACAGATACGCAGTATTTT.

The genes are TRBV5-1 and TRBJ1-4, with 7 bases identical to TRBD1. CDR1 is SGHRS and CDR2 is YFSETQ in the germline V gene. The CDR3 totals 15 residues. J gave up 4 bases and V 0 bases, and 3 bases lay outside the gene matches. The CDR3 region has the DNA TGCGCCAGCAGCTTGGACAGGGGCCGTAATGAAAAACTGTTTTTT. Translated: CASSLDRGRNEKLFF.

This clonotype was counted a few times. The chain has TRBV7-9 and TRBJ2-2, with D hard to call. CDR1 is SEHNR, CDR2 FQNEAQ, per germline (reference sequence). Trimming removed 0 bases at V and 0 bases at J, with 5 bases between. The CDR3 has 15 amino acids. CDR3 nucleotide sequence: TGTGCCAGCAGCTTAGCCTGGACGAACACCGGGGAGCTGTTTTTT. Translating gives CASSLAWTNTGELFF.